The rows below give T cell receptor beta chains drawn from one sample of a study of T-cell reconstitution after alpha-beta-depleted transplantation in children. Each CDR3 protein is one row after TCRdb ran MiXCR on the PCR reads. The sample lists 600,000 to 700,000 distinct CDR3 sequences, around 16% occurring once. This specimen consisted of PBMCs from the stem cell graft donor, obtained from the stem cell graft. These receptors came from a human donor who donated a stem cell graft to a child with acute myeloid leukemia. The CDR3 runs from the conserved cysteine through the conserved F or W. The D gene is left open where the match is weak. A row's size may be missing; if present it is once, few, many or a size class.

v_call	d_call	j_call	clone_size	cdr3_aa	cdr3_nt
TRBV20-1	-	TRBJ1-5	many	CSAIMLRTRNQPQHF	TGCAGTGCTATCATGCTCAGGACTAGAAATCAGCCCCAGCATTTT
TRBV20-1	-	TRBJ1-3	-	CSARRRPAGTGNTIYF	TGCAGTGCTAGGAGACGGCCAGCCGGCACTGGAAACACCATATATTTT
TRBV7-2	-	TRBJ2-5	few	CASRSTRDHQETQYF	TGTGCCAGCAGATCCACCCGGGACCACCAAGAGACCCAGTACTTC
TRBV5-5	-	TRBJ1-5	-	CASSIDSGRWPQHF	TGTGCCAGCAGCATTGACAGCGGGAGGTGGCCCCAGCATTTT
TRBV7-2	-	TRBJ1-4	-	CASSPHATNEKLFF	TGTGCCAGCAGCCCCCATGCAACTAATGAAAAACTGTTTTTT
TRBV20-1	-	TRBJ1-1	few	CSVHGTEAFF	TGCAGTGTCCACGGGACTGAAGCTTTCTTT
TRBV10-3	-	TRBJ2-7	few	CAISELAYEQYF	TGTGCCATCAGTGAATTGGCCTACGAGCAGTACTTC
TRBV11-2	TRBD2	TRBJ2-5	-	CASSPREGSGETQYF	TGTGCCAGCAGCCCAAGGGAGGGTAGCGGAGAGACCCAGTACTTC
TRBV6-4	TRBD1	TRBJ2-7	few	CASTGGSHEQYF	TGTGCCAGCACAGGGGGTTCCCACGAGCAGTACTTC
TRBV29-1	-	TRBJ2-7	many	CSVESAASPYEQYF	TGCAGCGTTGAATCGGCGGCCTCTCCCTACGAGCAGTACTTC
TRBV7-9	-	TRBJ2-2	-	CASSPSDSYTGELFF	TGTGCCAGCAGCCCGTCGGACAGCTACACCGGGGAGCTGTTTTTT
TRBV15	-	TRBJ2-1	many	CATSRTGSSYNEQFF	TGTGCCACCAGCAGGACCGGGAGCTCCTACAATGAGCAGTTCTTC
TRBV5-1	-	TRBJ2-2	few	CASSWGLAANTGELFF	TGCGCCAGCAGCTGGGGGCTAGCGGCTAACACCGGGGAGCTGTTTTTT
TRBV25-1	TRBD1	TRBJ2-7	-	CASSGGAWGQLNDEQYF	TGTGCCAGCAGTGGTGGGGCCTGGGGACAGTTGAATGACGAGCAGTACTTC
TRBV20-1	-	TRBJ2-1	many	CRDTNEQFF	TGCAGGGACACCAATGAGCAGTTCTTC
TRBV7-3	TRBD2	TRBJ2-1	many	CASSLKASGGPYNEQFF	TGTGCCAGCAGCTTAAAGGCTAGCGGGGGCCCTTACAATGAGCAGTTCTTC
TRBV20-1	TRBD1	TRBJ2-5	many	CSARFGTGTEETQYF	TGCAGTGCTAGATTTGGGACAGGGACCGAAGAGACCCAGTACTTC
TRBV7-2	TRBD2	TRBJ2-5	few	CASSSRTSGGVQETQYF	TGTGCCAGCAGCTCCCGGACTAGCGGGGGGGTCCAAGAGACCCAGTACTTC
TRBV7-6	-	TRBJ2-7	many	CASSFLSPQQGTYSYEQYF	TGTGCCAGCAGCTTTTTGAGTCCCCAACAGGGGACTTACTCCTACGAGCAGTACTTC
TRBV3-1	TRBD2	TRBJ2-1	-	CAFSFSRRGVSSYNEQFF	TGTGCCTTCAGTTTCTCTCGACGGGGGGTGAGCTCCTACAATGAGCAGTTCTTC
TRBV12-3/TRBV12-4	-	TRBJ2-1	many	CASSFVLGRQQFF	TGTGCCAGCAGTTTTGTCTTAGGACGCCAGCAGTTCTTC
TRBV7-2	-	TRBJ1-5	-	CASSLDGKQPQHF	TGTGCCAGCAGCTTAGACGGGAAGCAGCCCCAGCATTTT
TRBV12-3/TRBV12-4	-	TRBJ1-6	few	CASSLSSRDRTPLHF	TGTGCCAGCAGTTTAAGCTCCAGGGATCGGACACCCCTCCACTTT
TRBV12-3/TRBV12-4	TRBD1	TRBJ1-4	many	CATGQGVGEKLFF	TGTGCCACCGGACAGGGTGTCGGGGAAAAACTGTTTTTT
TRBV12-3/TRBV12-4	TRBD1	TRBJ1-5	-	CASSSPAGQGLVANQPQHF	TGTGCCAGCAGTTCCCCAGCGGGACAGGGGTTGGTTGCTAATCAGCCCCAGCATTTT
TRBV7-2	TRBD1	TRBJ2-1	few	CASTISRTGIYNEQFF	TGTGCCAGCACCATCAGTCGGACAGGAATATACAATGAGCAGTTCTTC
TRBV29-1	TRBD1	TRBJ2-7	many	CSVELDRDYEQYF	TGCAGCGTTGAGTTGGACAGGGACTACGAGCAGTACTTC
TRBV9	-	TRBJ2-7	many	CASSQGSAAYEQYF	TGTGCCAGCAGCCAAGGGTCTGCAGCCTACGAGCAGTACTTC
TRBV20-1	-	TRBJ2-5	few	CSARDYNQETQYF	TGCAGTGCTAGAGATTATAATCAAGAGACCCAGTACTTC
TRBV5-1	TRBD2	TRBJ2-3	once	CASSLTGRVGTDTQYF	TGCGCCAGCAGCTTGACGGGGAGGGTGGGTACAGATACGCAGTATTTT
TRBV5-5	-	TRBJ1-5	-	CASSAEWGSPVQPQHF	TGTGCCAGCAGCGCGGAGTGGGGCAGCCCCGTACAGCCCCAGCATTTT
TRBV7-9	-	TRBJ2-7	-	CASSPNSHEQYF	TGTGCCAGCAGTCCAAATAGCCACGAGCAGTACTTC
TRBV20-1	TRBD1	TRBJ1-2	many	CSARDRDSTYGYTF	TGCAGTGCTAGAGATAGGGACAGCACCTATGGCTACACCTTC
TRBV5-1	-	TRBJ2-2	-	CASRTDTGELFF	TGCGCCAGCAGGACAGACACCGGGGAGCTGTTTTTT
TRBV7-2	TRBD2	TRBJ2-5	few	CASSLRSGGNQETQYF	TGTGCCAGCAGCTTACGAAGCGGGGGGAACCAAGAGACCCAGTACTTC
TRBV10-1	TRBD1	TRBJ2-3	-	CASSPGQGAEDTQYF	TGCGCCAGCAGCCCGGGACAGGGGGCAGAAGATACGCAGTATTTT
TRBV20-1	-	TRBJ1-6	many	CSARDTTGNSPLHF	TGCAGTGCTAGAGATACTACGGGGAATTCACCCCTCCACTTT
TRBV18	TRBD1	TRBJ1-2	-	CASSPGRGQTNYGYTF	TGTGCCAGCTCACCGGGCAGGGGGCAGACTAACTATGGCTACACCTTC
TRBV20-1	-	TRBJ2-3	many	CSASQGRDTQYF	TGCAGTGCGAGTCAGGGGAGAGATACGCAGTATTTT
TRBV7-8	-	TRBJ1-5	many	CASSLAQEVTMGNQPQHF	TGTGCCAGCAGCTTAGCGCAAGAGGTCACCATGGGCAATCAGCCCCAGCATTTT
TRBV28	-	TRBJ2-6	-	CASSSLISGANVLTF	TGTGCCAGCAGCTCCCTGATCTCTGGGGCCAACGTCCTGACTTTC
TRBV20-1	-	TRBJ2-3	-	CSASSGEGATPYTDTQYF	TGCAGTGCTAGCTCCGGGGAGGGGGCGACTCCCTACACAGATACGCAGTATTTT
TRBV7-9	-	TRBJ2-1	few	CASSLSTGYAEQFF	TGTGCCAGCAGCTTAAGTACAGGGTATGCTGAGCAGTTCTTC
TRBV11-3	-	TRBJ1-4	many	CASSFIPLLPRSNEKLFF	TGTGCCAGCAGCTTTATACCGCTTCTACCACGGTCTAATGAAAAACTGTTTTTT
TRBV20-1	-	TRBJ2-1	-	CSSPRAGSYNEQFF	TGCAGTTCTCCACGGGCCGGGTCCTACAATGAGCAGTTCTTC
TRBV7-2	TRBD1	TRBJ1-1	few	CASSLGTGSGTEAFF	TGTGCCAGCAGCTTGGGGACAGGGTCAGGCACTGAAGCTTTCTTT
TRBV7-2	-	TRBJ2-7	many	CASSLSRRWQYF	TGTGCCAGCAGCTTAAGTCGTCGCTGGCAGTACTTC
TRBV5-1	-	TRBJ2-1	-	CASSASGFQFF	TGCGCCAGCAGCGCATCAGGCTTTCAGTTCTTC
TRBV7-9	-	TRBJ2-1	-	CASTTSEAGLYNEQFF	TGTGCCAGCACCACGTCTGAGGCGGGGCTCTACAATGAGCAGTTCTTC
TRBV7-2	-	TRBJ1-1	-	CASSPHWTVAEAFF	TGTGCCAGCAGCCCGCATTGGACAGTCGCTGAAGCTTTCTTT
TRBV5-5	-	TRBJ2-5	few	CASSQVQETQYF	TGTGCCAGCAGCCAGGTACAAGAGACCCAGTACTTC
TRBV12-3/TRBV12-4	TRBD1	TRBJ1-2	-	CASSRTGETYGYTF	TGTGCCAGCAGCCGGACAGGGGAGACCTATGGCTACACCTTC